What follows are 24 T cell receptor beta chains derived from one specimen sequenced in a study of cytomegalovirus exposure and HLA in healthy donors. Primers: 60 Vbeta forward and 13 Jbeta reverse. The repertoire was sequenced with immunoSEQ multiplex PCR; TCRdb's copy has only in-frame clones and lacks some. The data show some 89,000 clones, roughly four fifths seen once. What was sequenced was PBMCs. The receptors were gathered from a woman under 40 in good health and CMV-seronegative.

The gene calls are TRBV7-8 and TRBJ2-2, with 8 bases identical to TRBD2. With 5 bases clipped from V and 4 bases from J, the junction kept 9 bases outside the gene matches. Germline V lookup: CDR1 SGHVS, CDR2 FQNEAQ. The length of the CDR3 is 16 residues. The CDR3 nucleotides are TGTGCCAGCAGCCAAGTTTTGGCGGGAGGCACCGGGGAGCTGTTTTTT. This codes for CASSQVLAGGTGELFF.

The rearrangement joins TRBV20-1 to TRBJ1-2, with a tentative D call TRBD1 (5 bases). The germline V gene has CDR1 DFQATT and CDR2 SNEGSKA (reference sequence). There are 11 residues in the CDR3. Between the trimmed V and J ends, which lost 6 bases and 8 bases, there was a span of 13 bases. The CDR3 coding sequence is TGCAGTGCAACTGACAGCCTCGGCTACACCTTC. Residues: CSATDSLGYTF.

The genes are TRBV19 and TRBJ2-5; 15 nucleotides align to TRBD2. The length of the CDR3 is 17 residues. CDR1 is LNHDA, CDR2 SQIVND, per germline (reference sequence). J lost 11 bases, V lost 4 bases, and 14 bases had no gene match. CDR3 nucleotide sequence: TGTGCCAGTAGTAGCCTTTGGACTAGCGGGAGGGCCGATGAGCAGTACTTC. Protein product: CASSSLWTSGRADEQYF. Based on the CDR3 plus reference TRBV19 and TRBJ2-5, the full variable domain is DGGITQSPKYLFRKEGQNVTLSCEQNLNHDAMYWYRQDPGQGLRLIYYSQIVNDFQKGDIAEGYSVSREKKESFPLTVTSAQKNPTAFYLCASSSLWTSGRADEQYFGPGTRLLVL.

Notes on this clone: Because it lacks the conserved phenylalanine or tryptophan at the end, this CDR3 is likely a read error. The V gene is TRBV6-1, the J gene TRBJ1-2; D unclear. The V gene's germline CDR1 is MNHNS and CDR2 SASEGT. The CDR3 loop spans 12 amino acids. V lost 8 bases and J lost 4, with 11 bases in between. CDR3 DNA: TGTGCCAGCCTCCCAGCGGGCTATGGCTACACCCTC. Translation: CASLPAGYGYTL.

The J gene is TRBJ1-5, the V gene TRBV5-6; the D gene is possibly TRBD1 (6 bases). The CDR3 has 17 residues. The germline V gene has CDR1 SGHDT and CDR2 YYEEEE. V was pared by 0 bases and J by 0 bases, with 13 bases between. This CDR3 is CASSLGTGKYSNQPQHF. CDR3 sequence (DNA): TGTGCCAGCAGCTTGGGAACAGGGAAATATAGCAATCAGCCCCAGCATTTT.

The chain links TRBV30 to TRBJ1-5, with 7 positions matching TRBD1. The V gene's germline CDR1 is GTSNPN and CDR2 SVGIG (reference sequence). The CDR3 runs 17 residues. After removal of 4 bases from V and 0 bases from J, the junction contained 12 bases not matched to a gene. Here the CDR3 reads CAWTMTGSTYSNQPQHF. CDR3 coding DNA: TGTGCCTGGACGATGACAGGGAGTACGTATAGCAATCAGCCCCAGCATTTT.

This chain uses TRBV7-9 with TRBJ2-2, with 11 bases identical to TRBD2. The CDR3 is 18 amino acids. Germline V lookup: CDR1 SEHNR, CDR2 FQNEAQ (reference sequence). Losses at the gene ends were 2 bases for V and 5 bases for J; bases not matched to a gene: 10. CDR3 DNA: TGTGCCAGCAGCTTAAGGCGCCTAGCGGGAGGTGGGACCGGGGAGCTGTTTTTT. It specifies CASSLRRLAGGGTGELFF.

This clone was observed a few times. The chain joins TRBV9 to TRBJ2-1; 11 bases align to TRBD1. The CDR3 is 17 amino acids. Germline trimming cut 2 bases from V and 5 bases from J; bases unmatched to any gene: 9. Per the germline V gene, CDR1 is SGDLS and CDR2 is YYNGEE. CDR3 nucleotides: TGTGCCAGCAGCGTGAGGCCCGTGGGACAGGGGGACAATGAGCAGTTCTTC. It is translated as CASSVRPVGQGDNEQFF.

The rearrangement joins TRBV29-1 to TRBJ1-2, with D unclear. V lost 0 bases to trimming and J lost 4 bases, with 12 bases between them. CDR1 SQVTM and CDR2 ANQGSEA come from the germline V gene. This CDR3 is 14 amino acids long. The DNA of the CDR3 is TGCAGCGTTGAAGATAGAGGCGTTGTCTATGGCTACACCTTC. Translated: CSVEDRGVVYGYTF.

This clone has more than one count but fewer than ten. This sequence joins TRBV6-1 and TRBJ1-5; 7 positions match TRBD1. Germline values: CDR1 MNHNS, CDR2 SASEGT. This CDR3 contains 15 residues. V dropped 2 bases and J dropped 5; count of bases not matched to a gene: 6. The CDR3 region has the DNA TGTGCCAGCAGTGAACAGGACAGGCTTCATCAGCCCCAGCATTTT. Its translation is CASSEQDRLHQPQHF.

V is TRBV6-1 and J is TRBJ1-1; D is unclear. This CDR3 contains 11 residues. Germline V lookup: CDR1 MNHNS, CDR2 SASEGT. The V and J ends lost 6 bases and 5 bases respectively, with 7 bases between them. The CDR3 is CASSGRTEAFF. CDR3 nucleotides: TGTGCCAGCAGCGGGAGGACTGAAGCTTTCTTT.

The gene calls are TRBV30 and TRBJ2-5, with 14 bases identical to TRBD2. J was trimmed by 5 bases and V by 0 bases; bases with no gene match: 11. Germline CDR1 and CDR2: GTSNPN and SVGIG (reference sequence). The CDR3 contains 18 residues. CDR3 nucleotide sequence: TGTGCCTGGAGTGTACCCCGACTAGCGGGAGGGCCGCGGGAGACCCAGTACTTC. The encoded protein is CAWSVPRLAGGPRETQYF.

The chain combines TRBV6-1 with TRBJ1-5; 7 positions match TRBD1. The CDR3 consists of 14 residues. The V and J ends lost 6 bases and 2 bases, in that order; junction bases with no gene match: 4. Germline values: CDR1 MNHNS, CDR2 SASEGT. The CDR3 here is CASRQGTGNQPQHF. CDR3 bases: TGTGCCAGCAGACAGGGGACCGGCAATCAGCCCCAGCATTTT.

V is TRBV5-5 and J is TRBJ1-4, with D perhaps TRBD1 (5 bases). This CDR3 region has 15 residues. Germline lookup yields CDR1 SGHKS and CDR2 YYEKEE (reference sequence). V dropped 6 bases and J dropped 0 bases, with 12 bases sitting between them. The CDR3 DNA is TGTGCCAGCATTCGACAGATCGCAACTAATGAAAAACTGTTTTTT. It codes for CASIRQIATNEKLFF.

Here the CDR3 reads CASSLSPGVDYGYTF. CDR3 DNA sequence: TGTGCCAGCAGTTTGTCCCCAGGGGTGGACTATGGCTACACCTTC. The J gene is TRBJ1-2, the V gene TRBV27, with D tentatively TRBD1 (6 bases). Germline V gene lookup returns CDR1 MNHEY and CDR2 SMNVEV (reference sequence). The CDR3 is 15 amino acids. Trimming took 3 bases from V and 3 from J, leaving 14 bases between them.

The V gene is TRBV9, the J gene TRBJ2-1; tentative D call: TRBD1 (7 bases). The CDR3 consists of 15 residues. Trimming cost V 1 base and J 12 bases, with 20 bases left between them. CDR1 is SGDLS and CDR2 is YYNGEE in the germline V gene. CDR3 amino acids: CASSVSQGGRVVQFF. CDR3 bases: TGTGCCAGCAGCGTATCCCAGGGGGGACGGGTTGTGCAGTTCTTC.

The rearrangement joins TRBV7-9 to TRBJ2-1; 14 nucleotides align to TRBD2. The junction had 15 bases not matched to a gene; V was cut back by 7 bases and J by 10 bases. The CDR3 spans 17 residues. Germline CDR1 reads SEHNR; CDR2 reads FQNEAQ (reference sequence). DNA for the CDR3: TGTGCCAGCACCCAGGAGGCGGGACTAGCGGGAGCCGGAGAGCAGTTCTTC. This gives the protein CASTQEAGLAGAGEQFF. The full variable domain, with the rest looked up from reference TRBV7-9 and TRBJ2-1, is DTGVSQNPRHKITKRGQNVTFRCDPISEHNRLYWYRQTLGQGPEFLTYFQNEAQLEKSRLLSDRFSAERPKGSFSTLEIQRTEQGDSAMYLCASTQEAGLAGAGEQFFGPGTRLTVL.

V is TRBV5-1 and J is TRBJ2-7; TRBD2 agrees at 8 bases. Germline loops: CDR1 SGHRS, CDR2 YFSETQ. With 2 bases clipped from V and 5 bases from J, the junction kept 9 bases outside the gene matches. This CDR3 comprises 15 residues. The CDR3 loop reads CASSLTGLGYNEQYF. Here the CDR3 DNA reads TGCGCCAGCAGCTTAACGGGACTAGGGTACAACGAGCAGTACTTC.

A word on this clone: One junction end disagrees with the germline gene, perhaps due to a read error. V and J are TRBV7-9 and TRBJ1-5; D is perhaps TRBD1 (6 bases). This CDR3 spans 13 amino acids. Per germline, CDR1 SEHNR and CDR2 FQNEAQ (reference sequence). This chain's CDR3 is CSSSLGQNQPQHF. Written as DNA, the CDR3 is TGTTCCAGCAGCTTAGGACAGAATCAGCCCCAGCATTTT.

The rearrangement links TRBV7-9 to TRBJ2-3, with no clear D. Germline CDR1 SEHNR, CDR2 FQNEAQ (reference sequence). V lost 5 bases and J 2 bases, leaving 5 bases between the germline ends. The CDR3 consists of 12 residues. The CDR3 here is CASSTYTDTQYF. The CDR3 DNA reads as TGTGCCAGCAGCACCTACACAGATACGCAGTATTTT.

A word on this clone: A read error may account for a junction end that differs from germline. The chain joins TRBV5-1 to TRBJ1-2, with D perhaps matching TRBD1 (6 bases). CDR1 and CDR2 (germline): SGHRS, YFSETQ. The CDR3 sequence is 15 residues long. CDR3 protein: CASSLEGGTSYGYTF. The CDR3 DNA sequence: TGCGCCAGCAGCTTGGAGGGGGGGACCAGCTATGGTTACACCTTC.

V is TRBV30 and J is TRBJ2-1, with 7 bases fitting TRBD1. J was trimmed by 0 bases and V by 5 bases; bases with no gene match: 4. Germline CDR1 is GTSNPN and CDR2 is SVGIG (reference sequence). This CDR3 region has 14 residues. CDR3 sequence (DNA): TGTGCCTGGGACAGACAGGGCTCCTACAATGAGCAGTTCTTC. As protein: CAWDRQGSYNEQFF.

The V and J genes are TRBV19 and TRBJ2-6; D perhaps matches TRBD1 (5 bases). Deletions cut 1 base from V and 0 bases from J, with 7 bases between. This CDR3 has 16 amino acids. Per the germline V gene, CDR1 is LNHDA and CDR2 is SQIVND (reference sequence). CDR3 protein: CASSIVRDSGANVLTF. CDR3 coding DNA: TGTGCCAGTAGTATAGTCAGGGACTCTGGGGCCAACGTCCTGACTTTC. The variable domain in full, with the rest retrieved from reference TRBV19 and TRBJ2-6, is DGGITQSPKYLFRKEGQNVTLSCEQNLNHDAMYWYRQDPGQGLRLIYYSQIVNDFQKGDIAEGYSVSREKKESFPLTVTSAQKNPTAFYLCASSIVRDSGANVLTFGAGSRLTVL.

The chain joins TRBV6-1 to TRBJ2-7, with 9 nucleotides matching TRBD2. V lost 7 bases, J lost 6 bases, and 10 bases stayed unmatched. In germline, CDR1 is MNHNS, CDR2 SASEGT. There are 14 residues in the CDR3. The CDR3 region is CASTIGREGREQYF. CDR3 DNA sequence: TGTGCCAGCACTATCGGGCGGGAGGGCCGCGAGCAGTACTTC.